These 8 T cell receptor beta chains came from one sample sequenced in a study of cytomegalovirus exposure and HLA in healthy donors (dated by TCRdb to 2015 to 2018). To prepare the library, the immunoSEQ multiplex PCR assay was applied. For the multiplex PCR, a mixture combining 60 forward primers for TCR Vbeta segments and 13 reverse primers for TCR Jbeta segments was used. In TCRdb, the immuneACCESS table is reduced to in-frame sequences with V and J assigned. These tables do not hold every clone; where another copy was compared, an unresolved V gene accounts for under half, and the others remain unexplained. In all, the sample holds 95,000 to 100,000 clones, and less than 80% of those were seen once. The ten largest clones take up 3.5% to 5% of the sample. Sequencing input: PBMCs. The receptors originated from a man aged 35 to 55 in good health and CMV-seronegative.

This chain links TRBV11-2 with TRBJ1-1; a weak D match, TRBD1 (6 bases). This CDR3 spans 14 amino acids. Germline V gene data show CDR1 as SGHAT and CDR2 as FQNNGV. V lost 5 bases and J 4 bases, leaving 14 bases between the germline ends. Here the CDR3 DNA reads TGTGCCAGCAGCCGACCAGGGGTTACCACTGAAGCTTTCTTT. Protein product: CASSRPGVTTEAFF.

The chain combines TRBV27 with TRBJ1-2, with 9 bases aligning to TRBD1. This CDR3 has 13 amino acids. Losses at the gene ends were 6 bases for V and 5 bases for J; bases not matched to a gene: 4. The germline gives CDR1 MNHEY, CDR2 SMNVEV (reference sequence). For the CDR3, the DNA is TGTGCCAGCAGCCAGGACAGGGGATATGGCTACACCTTC. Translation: CASSQDRGYGYTF.

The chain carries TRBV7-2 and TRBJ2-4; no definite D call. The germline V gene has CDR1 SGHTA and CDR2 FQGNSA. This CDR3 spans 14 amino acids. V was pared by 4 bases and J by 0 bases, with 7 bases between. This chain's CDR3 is CASSSQVAKNIQYF. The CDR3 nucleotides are TGTGCCAGCAGCTCCCAGGTAGCCAAAAACATTCAGTACTTC.

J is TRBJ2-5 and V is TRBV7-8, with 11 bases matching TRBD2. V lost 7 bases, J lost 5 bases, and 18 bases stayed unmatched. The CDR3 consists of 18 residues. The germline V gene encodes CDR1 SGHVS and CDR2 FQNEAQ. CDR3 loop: CASNLGGASGGPRETQYF. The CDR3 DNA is TGTGCCAGCAACCTAGGGGGTGCTAGCGGGGGGCCCCGGGAGACCCAGTACTTC. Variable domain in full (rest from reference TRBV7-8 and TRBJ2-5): GAGVSQSPRYKVAKRGQDVALRCDPISGHVSLFWYQQALGQGPEFLTYFQNEAQLDKSGLPSDRFFAERPEGSVSTLKIQRTQQEDSAVYLCASNLGGASGGPRETQYFGPGTRLLVL.

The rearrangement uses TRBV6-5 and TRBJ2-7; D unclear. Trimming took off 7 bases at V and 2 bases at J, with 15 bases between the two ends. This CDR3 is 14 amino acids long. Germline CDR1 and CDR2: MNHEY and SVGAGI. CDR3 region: CASKTTPGPYEQYF. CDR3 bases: TGTGCCAGCAAAACTACCCCGGGTCCCTACGAGCAGTACTTC.

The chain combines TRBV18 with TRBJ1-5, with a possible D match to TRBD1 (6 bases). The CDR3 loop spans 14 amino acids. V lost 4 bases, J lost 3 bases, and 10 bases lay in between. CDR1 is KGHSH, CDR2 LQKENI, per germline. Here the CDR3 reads CASSLTGNNQPQHF. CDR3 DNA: TGTGCCAGCTCACTTACAGGGAACAATCAGCCCCAGCATTTT. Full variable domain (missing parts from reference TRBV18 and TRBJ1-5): NAGVMQNPRHLVRRRGQEARLRCSPMKGHSHVYWYRQLPEEGLKFMVYLQKENIIDESGMPKERFSAEFPKEGPSILRIQQVVRGDSAAYFCASSLTGNNQPQHFGDGTRLSIL.

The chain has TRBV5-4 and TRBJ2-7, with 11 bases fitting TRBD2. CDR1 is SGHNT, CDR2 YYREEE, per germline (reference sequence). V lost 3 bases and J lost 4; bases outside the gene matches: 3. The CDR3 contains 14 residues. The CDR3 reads CASSSGTSGYEQYV. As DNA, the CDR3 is TGTGCCAGCAGCTCCGGGACTAGCGGTTACGAGCAGTACGTC.

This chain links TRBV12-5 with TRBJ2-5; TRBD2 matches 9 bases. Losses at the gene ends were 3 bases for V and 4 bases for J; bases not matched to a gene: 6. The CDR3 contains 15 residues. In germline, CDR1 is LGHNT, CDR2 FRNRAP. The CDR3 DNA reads TGTGCTAGTGGTTTCCCTAGCGGGGAGGGAGAGACCCAGTACTTC. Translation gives CASGFPSGEGETQYF.